This entry features one TCR beta chain sequence. Its specific antigen is unknown. Per-base qualities were not stored, and no clone one base away is much larger. The time point label for this specimen denotes: newly diagnosed GD, antithyroid drugs for less than 3 months. For both TCR sequencing and RNA sequencing, RNA was extracted from PBMCs using TRIzol. The diagnosis of Graves' disease followed American Thyroid Association guidelines. Recruitment of patients was carried out at an endocrinology department in Xi'an, China. Each patient gave 9 to 10 milliliters of peripheral blood, collected in an EDTA anticoagulant tube. Ficoll Paque Plus density gradient separation was used to isolate PBMCs, and no additional T cell sorting was done. An Agilent 2100 Bioanalyzer and agarose gel were used to check RNA quality, and a NanoDrop 2000 was used to measure RNA concentration. The source of the sample is a study of regulatory T cells in long-lasting Graves disease (dated by TCRdb to the early 2020s). Background on the whole study: In the newly diagnosed Graves' disease group, patients had been taking antithyroid drugs for less than 3 months. TCR sequencing covered some 13 persistent and 20 or so newly diagnosed Graves' disease patients, about 35 samples in total. The study took place in China and was registered as a clinical trial. Peripheral blood TCR sequencing and RNA sequencing compared persistent Graves' disease patients with newly diagnosed Graves' disease patients. The research as a whole found: Peripheral blood alone was examined, since thyroid tissue, which constituted the primary lesion, could not be accessed. The authors noted that the small sample size was a limitation that may lower accuracy. Persistent disease showed preferential use of TRBV28, TRBJ1-2 and TRBJ2-5, whereas newly diagnosed disease favored TRBV20-1 and TRBJ2-1. Persistent patients shared more public clonotypes among themselves (around 2,500) than newly diagnosed patients did (nearly 1,000). Sequencing and analysis were restricted to the TCR beta chain. Compared with newly diagnosed patients, patients with persistent Graves' disease had lower TCR Shannon entropy and fewer highly expanded clones, which suggests clonal expansion.

V is reduced by 5 bases and J by 1 base, leaving a spacing of 11 bases between them. From cysteine to phenylalanine, the CDR3 is 15 amino acids long. Only CDR3 DNA remains: 45 bases, in frame from the first base. CDR1 and CDR2 (MDHEN, SYDVKM) derive from the germline V gene. Library method: multiplex PCR. TCRdb names Illumina HiSeq 4000 as the instrument used. iRepertoire HTBI primers and Arm-PCR amplification of CDR3 regions were used to construct TCR beta libraries. Before sequencing, the PCR products underwent gel purification. Turning to the authors' computational methods: Gene usage analysis of CDR3 amino acid clonotypes relied on the 60 to 65 TRBV and about 15 TRBJ segments identified across samples. COPE and FqMerger were used to merge filtered high-quality paired reads into contigs. BLAST was used to align contigs to IMGT TRBV, TRBD and TRBJ reference genes, and CDR3 was defined according to IMGT. Highly expanded clones were defined as clonotypes with a frequency above 0.1%. Shannon entropy was used to measure repertoire diversity, and the Gini coefficient was used to measure V-J evenness. A clonotype found in more than one individual was treated as public. The public reads were reprocessed in TCRdb via fastp at Q25 and MiXCR, keeping in-frame beta chains. Under each unique CDR3 protein, matching rows form one entry showing the most common genes and DNA. V and J calls and clone size were set by TCRdb, not the authors. The sample has 350,000 to 450,000 distinct CDR3 sequences on record, 15% of them singletons. The ten top clones hold roughly 7.7% of the sample.

Another study also made use of these data, one on T cells in Graves' hyperthyroidism and ophthalmopathy. The second study's paper adds: A patient counted as having stable Graves' hyperthyroidism if no progression to ophthalmopathy occurred over 18 months of follow-up. Hyperthyroidism patients were newly diagnosed, with disease duration under 2 months, and aged 18 to 65 years. Any patient with an uncontrolled infection, another autoimmune disease, pregnancy or lactation was excluded. Diagnoses were based on clinical symptoms, serum thyroxine and TRAb, thyroid ultrasound and orbital computed tomography. The TCR CDR3 was subjected to a first round of RT-PCR using the HTBI primer set and the Qiagen OneStep RT-PCR kit. Blood samples also contained most of the expanded thyroid clonotypes (frequency above 0.001), which suggests that blood repertoires may reflect thyroid immune responses. In cross-validation, a model built on a 13 V-J signature told ophthalmopathy apart from stable hyperthyroidism with 85% to 90% sensitivity and about 81% specificity, and in testing the same model reached 80%/75%. In validation, the model predicted progression to ophthalmopathy with approximately 69% sensitivity and approximately 78% specificity, a median of approximately 6.7 months before onset. To identify distinguishing TCR V-J signatures, a discovery cohort of 95 to 100 patients was used, comprising 43 with Graves' ophthalmopathy and around 57 with stable Graves' hyperthyroidism. Whether ophthalmopathy could be predicted prospectively was tested in an independent validation cohort made up of about 20 hyperthyroidism patients plus 17 patients who later progressed to ophthalmopathy. The 100 or so discovery patients were divided at random into training and test sets in a 7:3 ratio. The study also compared thyroid tissue and blood T-cell repertoires from a handful of Graves' hyperthyroidism patients. After sampling, hyperthyroidism patients received methimazole starting at 30 mg daily, and ophthalmopathy patients received high-dose intravenous methylprednisolone. Libraries were constructed in a second round of multiplex PCR, after which size selection and purification were carried out. Paired-end sequencing of the libraries was performed with 100 bp reads on an Illumina HiSeq2000. SOAPnuke was used to process the raw data, throwing out any read that contained adapters or uncalled bases, had a mean Phred below 15, or lacked an exact constant-primer or identifier match. High-quality paired reads were merged with COPE v1.2.5, and unique nucleotide sequences were defined as clonotypes. Clonotypes were aligned to IMGT TRBV, TRBD and TRBJ reference segments using MiTCR v1.1. The analysis included only V-J combinations with a frequency above 0.0001, which together covered 98% to 99.2% of the repertoires. The TCS score was defined as F50 (clonal expansion) divided by E x V (chaos), with BLOSUM62-based TCRdist calculated between CDR3 peptides within each V-J. Welch's t-statistics and random forest reduced 500 to 550 V-J features to about 13, which were used in a naive Bayes classifier (R e1071). Sample size was not statistically predetermined, and investigators were not blinded to group allocation. The paper reports TCR Vbeta CDR3 sequencing of fewer than 150 peripheral blood samples: some 44 ophthalmopathy, about 75 hyperthyroidism and approximately 17 progressor patients.

The receptor comes from a woman aged 40 to 50 with Graves disease. Donor details come from another sample of the same person, matched by shared clones. The sequence joins TRBV28 to TRBJ1-4; the D gene is perhaps TRBD1, on 5 matching bases. The sample was peripheral blood mononuclear cells (PBMCs), taken at new diagnosis, from a patient treated with antithyroid drugs. In nucleotide form, the sequence is TGTGCCAGCAGTCCCCTCGACAGAACTAATGAAAAACTGTTTTTT. Its protein reads: CASSPLDRTNEKLFF.